The 8 T cell receptor beta chains in this list originate from one sample, sequenced in a study of blood T cells in healthy people across ages. Primed by a sample-barcoded 5' primer and a J-beta primer mix, a second PCR proceeded for about 7 to 11 cycles. TCRdb reprocessed the 5' RACE reads with MiXCR, giving one entry per CDR3 protein. The sample carries approximately 880,000 distinct CDR3 sequences, roughly 48% recorded once. Sequenced: blood. These receptors originate from a man between 25 and 39 years old in good health.

The chain is built from TRBV7-2 and TRBJ1-5, with 7 nucleotides matching TRBD1. The germline V gene has CDR1 SGHTA and CDR2 FQGNSA. CDR3 length: 14 residues. Germline trimming cut 6 bases from V and 6 bases from J; bases unmatched to any gene: 8. The CDR3 is CASRMTGSGQPQHF. The CDR3 bases are TGTGCCAGCAGGATGACAGGGTCGGGTCAGCCCCAGCATTTT.

The genes are TRBV6-1 and TRBJ1-5; possible D gene TRBD1, 5 bases. V dropped 4 bases and J dropped 5 bases, with 12 bases sitting between them. The V gene's germline CDR1 is MNHNS and CDR2 SASEGT. The CDR3 loop spans 14 amino acids. The CDR3 sequence: CASSAREGDQPQHF. The CDR3 DNA sequence: TGTGCCAGCAGTGCCAGGGAGGGCGATCAGCCCCAGCATTTT.

The gene calls are TRBV5-6 and TRBJ2-3; weak D call: TRBD2 (6 bases). Trimming removed 1 base at V and 4 bases at J, with 13 bases between. The CDR3 length is 15 residues. Germline loops: CDR1 SGHDT, CDR2 YYEEEE. This chain's CDR3 is CASSLRLAAADTQYF. The CDR3 DNA reads as TGTGCCAGCAGCTTGCGTTTAGCGGCCGCAGATACGCAGTATTTT.

This clonotype was observed many times. The chain is built from TRBV4-3 and TRBJ1-5, with D hard to call. Germline V gene data show CDR1 as LGHNA and CDR2 as YSLEER. The CDR3 sequence is 17 residues long. The V and J ends lost 1 base and 6 bases respectively, with 19 bases between them. The CDR3 reads CASSQGNGRATGQPQHF. In nucleotides, the CDR3 is TGCGCCAGCAGCCAAGGAAATGGACGGGCCACTGGTCAGCCCCAGCATTTT.

This clonotype has only a few counts. This rearrangement joins TRBV30 to TRBJ2-5; no firm D call. V lost 3 bases and J lost 1, with 9 bases in between. CDR3 length: 13 residues. Germline lookup yields CDR1 GTSNPN and CDR2 SVGIG (reference sequence). The CDR3 DNA reads as TGTGCCTGGAGAGCGAAGGCCCAAGAGACCCAGTACTTC. It codes for CAWRAKAQETQYF. Full variable domain (remainder filled in from reference TRBV30 and TRBJ2-5): SQTIHQWPATLVQPVGSPLSLECTVEGTSNPNLYWYRQAAGRGLQLLFYSVGIGQISSEVPQNLSASRPQDRQFILSSKKLLLSDSGFYLCAWRAKAQETQYFGPGTRLLVL.

V usage is TRBV11-1 and J usage is TRBJ2-2; no firm D call. V lost 2 bases, J lost 1 base, and 8 bases lay in between. The CDR3 length is 15 residues. From germline, CDR1 is SGHAT and CDR2 FQDESV (reference sequence). CDR3 sequence (DNA): TGTGCCAGCAGCTTAACGGGCAGGAACACCGGGGAGCTGTTTTTT. Its protein product is CASSLTGRNTGELFF.

This chain joins TRBV6-2 or TRBV6-3 and TRBJ2-1; 11 positions match TRBD2. This CDR3 has 14 amino acids. Germline V lookup: CDR1 MNHEY, CDR2 SVGEGT. Trimming removed 3 bases from V and 8 bases from J; junction bases left unmatched: 3. The CDR3 nucleotides are TGTGCCAGCAGTTATAGCGGGGGGGCCCATGAGCAGTTCTTC. This encodes CASSYSGGAHEQFF.

The rearrangement links TRBV6-6 to TRBJ2-1, with 8 bases aligning to TRBD2. With the DNA end fitting TRBJ2-7 better, the J assignment may be wrong. The germline V gene has CDR1 MNHNY and CDR2 SVGAGI (reference sequence). The CDR3 length is 16 residues. The CDR3, as DNA: TGTGCCAGCCGCGAAGTCCGGGAGGGCGAATACAATGAGCAGTACTTC. Its protein is CASREVREGEYNEQYF.